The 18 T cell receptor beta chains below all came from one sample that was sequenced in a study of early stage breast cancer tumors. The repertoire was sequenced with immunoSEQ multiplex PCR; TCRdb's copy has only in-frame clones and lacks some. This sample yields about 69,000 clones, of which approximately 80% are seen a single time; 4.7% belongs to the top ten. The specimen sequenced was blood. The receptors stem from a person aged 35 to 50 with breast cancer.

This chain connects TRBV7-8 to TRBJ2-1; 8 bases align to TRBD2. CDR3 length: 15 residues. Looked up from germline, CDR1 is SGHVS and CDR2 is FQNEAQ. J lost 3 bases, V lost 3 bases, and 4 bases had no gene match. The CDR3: CASSFSGNSYNEQFF. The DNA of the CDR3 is TGTGCCAGCAGCTTTAGCGGGAATAGCTACAATGAGCAGTTCTTC.

CDR3 DNA sequence: TGTGCCAGCAGTCAGGGGGAGACCCAGTACTTC. Translation: CASSQGETQYF. This chain joins TRBV6-5 and TRBJ2-5; D may be TRBD1 (6 bases). Germline lookup yields CDR1 MNHEY and CDR2 SVGAGI. Trimming removed 5 bases at V and 5 bases at J, with 6 bases between. CDR3 length equals 11 residues.

The CDR3 DNA reads TGTGCCAGCAGCCAAGATCGAGGGACAGCCTCCTACAATGAGCAGTTCTTC. It specifies CASSQDRGTASYNEQFF. The chain couples TRBV4-2 to TRBJ2-1, with TRBD1 identical over 7 bases. V shed 0 bases, J shed 0 bases, and the junction held 5 bases outside the gene matches. The CDR3 has 17 residues. From germline, CDR1 is LGHNA and CDR2 YNFKEQ.

The CDR3 bases are TGTGCCAGCAGTGTGGACAGGGTTATTGAAGCTTTCTTT. Translating gives CASSVDRVIEAFF. The chain combines TRBV2 with TRBJ1-1; 8 bases align to TRBD1. Germline trimming cut 4 bases from V and 7 bases from J; bases unmatched to any gene: 5. This CDR3 contains 13 residues. Germline CDR1 and CDR2: SNHLY and FYNNEI.

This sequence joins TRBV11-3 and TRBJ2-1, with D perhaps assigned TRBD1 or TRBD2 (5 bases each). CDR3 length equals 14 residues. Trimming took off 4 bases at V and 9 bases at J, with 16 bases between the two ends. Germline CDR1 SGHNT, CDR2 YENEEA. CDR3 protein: CASSSLAGSGEQFF. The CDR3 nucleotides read TGTGCCAGCAGCTCCCTCGCAGGGAGCGGTGAGCAGTTCTTC.

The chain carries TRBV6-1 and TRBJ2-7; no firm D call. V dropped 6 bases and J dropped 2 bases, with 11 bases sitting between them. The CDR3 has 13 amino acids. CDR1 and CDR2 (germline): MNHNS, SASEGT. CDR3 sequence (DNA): TGTGCCAGCAGACAGACTGGCACCTACGAGCAGTACTTC. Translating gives CASRQTGTYEQYF.

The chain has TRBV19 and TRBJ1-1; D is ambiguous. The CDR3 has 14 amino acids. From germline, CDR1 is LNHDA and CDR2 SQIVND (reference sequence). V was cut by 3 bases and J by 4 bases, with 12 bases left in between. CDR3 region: CASSIRPGGTEAFF. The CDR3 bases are TGTGCCAGTAGTATTCGCCCGGGTGGCACTGAAGCTTTCTTT.

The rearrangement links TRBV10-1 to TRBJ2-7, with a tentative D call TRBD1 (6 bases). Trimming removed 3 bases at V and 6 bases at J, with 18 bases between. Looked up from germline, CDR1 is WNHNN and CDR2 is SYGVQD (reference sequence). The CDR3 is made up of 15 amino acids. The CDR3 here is CASSDPASGGREQYF. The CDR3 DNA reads TGCGCCAGCAGTGACCCAGCTAGTGGGGGCCGCGAGCAGTACTTC.

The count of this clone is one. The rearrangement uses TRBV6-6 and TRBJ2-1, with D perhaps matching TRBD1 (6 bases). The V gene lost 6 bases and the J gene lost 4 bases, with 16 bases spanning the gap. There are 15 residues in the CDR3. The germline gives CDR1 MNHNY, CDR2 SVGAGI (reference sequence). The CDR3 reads CASRDAPGQYNEQFF. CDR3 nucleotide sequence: TGTGCCAGCAGGGATGCCCCGGGACAATACAATGAGCAGTTCTTC.

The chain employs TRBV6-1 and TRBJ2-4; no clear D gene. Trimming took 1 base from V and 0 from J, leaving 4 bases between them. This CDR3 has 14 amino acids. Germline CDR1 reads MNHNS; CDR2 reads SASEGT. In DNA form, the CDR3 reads TGTGCCAGCAGTGAAGGGGTAGCCAAAAACATTCAGTACTTC. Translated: CASSEGVAKNIQYF.

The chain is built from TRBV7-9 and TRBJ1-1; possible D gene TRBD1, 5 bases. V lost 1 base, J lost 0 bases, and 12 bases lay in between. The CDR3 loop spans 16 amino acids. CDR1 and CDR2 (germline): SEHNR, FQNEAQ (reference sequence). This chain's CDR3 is CASSLGTGGLNTEAFF. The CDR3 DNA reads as TGTGCCAGCAGCTTAGGTACGGGGGGTTTGAACACTGAAGCTTTCTTT.

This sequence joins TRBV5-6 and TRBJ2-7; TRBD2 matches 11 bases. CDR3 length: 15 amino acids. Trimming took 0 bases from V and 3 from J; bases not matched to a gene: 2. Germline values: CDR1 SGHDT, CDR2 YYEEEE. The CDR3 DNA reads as TGTGCCAGCAGCTTGGGACTAGCGGGGAACTACGAGCAGTACTTC. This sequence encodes CASSLGLAGNYEQYF.

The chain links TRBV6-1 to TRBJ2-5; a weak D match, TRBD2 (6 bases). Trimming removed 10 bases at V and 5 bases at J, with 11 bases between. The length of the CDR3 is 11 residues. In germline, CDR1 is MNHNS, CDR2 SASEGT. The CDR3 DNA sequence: TGTGCCACCGGTCGGGGGGAGACCCAGTACTTC. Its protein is CATGRGETQYF.

In DNA, the CDR3 is TGTGCCTCAGGGGGGCTCACCTACACCGGGGAGCTGTTTTTT. The encoded protein is CASGGLTYTGELFF. The V and J genes are TRBV6-1 and TRBJ2-2, with TRBD1 as a possible D gene (7 bases). This CDR3 is built from 14 residues. Germline V gene data show CDR1 as MNHNS and CDR2 as SASEGT. The V end lost 11 bases, the J end lost 3 bases, and 16 bases lay between the germline ends.

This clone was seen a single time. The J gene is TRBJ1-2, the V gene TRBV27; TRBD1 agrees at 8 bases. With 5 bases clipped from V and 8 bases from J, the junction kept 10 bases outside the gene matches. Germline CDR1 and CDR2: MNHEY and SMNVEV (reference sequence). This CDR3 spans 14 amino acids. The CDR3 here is CASSGTGGRWGYTF. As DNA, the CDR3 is TGTGCCAGCAGTGGAACAGGGGGGCGGTGGGGCTACACCTTC.

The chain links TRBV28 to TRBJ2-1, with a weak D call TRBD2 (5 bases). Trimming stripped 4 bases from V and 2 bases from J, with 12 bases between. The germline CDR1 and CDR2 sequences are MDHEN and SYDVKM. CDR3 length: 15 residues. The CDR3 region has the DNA TGTGCCAGCAGTTCCCGTCCGGAGGCCTACAATGAGCAGTTCTTC. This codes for CASSSRPEAYNEQFF. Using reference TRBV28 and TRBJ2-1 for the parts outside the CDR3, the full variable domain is DVKVTQSSRYLVKRTGEKVFLECVQDMDHENMFWYRQDPGLGLRLIYFSYDVKMKEKGDIPEGYSVSREKKERFSLILESASTNQTSMYLCASSSRPEAYNEQFFGPGTRLTVL.

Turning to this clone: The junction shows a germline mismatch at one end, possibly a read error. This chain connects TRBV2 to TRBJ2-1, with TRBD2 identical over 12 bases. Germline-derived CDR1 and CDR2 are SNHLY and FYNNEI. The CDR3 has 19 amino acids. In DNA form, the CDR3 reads TGTGCGAGCAGGGGATCAGGGGGCAAATGGACTAGCGGGATGAATGAGCAGTTCTTC. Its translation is CASRGSGGKWTSGMNEQFF. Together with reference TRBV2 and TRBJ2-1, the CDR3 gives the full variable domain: EPEVTQTPSHQVTQMGQEVILRCVPISNHLYFYWYRQILGQKVEFLVSFYNNEISEKSEIFDDQFSVERPDGSNFTLKIRSTKLEDSAMYFCASRGSGGKWTSGMNEQFFGPGTRLTVL.

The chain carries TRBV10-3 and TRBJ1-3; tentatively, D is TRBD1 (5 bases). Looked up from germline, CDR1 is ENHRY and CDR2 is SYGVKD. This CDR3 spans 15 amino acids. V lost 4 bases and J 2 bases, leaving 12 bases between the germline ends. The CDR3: CAISGHRQTGNTIYF. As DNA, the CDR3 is TGTGCCATCAGTGGCCATAGACAGACTGGAAACACCATATATTTT.